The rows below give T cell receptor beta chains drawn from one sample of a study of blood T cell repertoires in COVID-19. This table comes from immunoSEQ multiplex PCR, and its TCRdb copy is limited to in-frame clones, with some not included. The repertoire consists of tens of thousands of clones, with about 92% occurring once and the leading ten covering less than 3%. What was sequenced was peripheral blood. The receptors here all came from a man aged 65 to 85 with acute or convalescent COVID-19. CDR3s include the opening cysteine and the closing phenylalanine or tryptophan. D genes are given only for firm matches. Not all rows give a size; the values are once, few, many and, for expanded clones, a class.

CASSIASGGYNEQFF | TGTGCCAGTAGTATAGCTAGCGGGGGTTACAATGAGCAGTTCTTC | TRBJ2-1 | few | TRBD2 | TRBV19
CASSYSGGNYGYTF | TGTGCCAGCAGTTACTCTGGGGGGAACTATGGCTACACCTTC | TRBJ1-2 | NA | NA | TRBV6-6
CASSSDAGQPQHF | TGCGCCAGCAGCTCGGACGCGGGGCAGCCCCAGCATTTT | TRBJ1-5 | NA | NA | TRBV5-1
CASSLTSITGELFF | TGTGCCAGCAGCTTAACTAGTATAACCGGGGAGCTGTTTTTT | TRBJ2-2 | NA | NA | TRBV11-3
CASSSPGLAGTYEQYF | TGTGCCAGCAGTTCCCCGGGACTAGCGGGCACCTACGAGCAGTACTTC | TRBJ2-7 | NA | TRBD2 | TRBV6-5
CASSFSGAGENIQYF | TGTGCCAGCAGTTTCTCTGGGGCCGGCGAAAACATTCAGTACTTC | TRBJ2-4 | NA | NA | TRBV28
CASSLVGQQNNSPLHF | TGTGCCAGCAGCTTGGTCGGACAACAGAATAATTCACCCCTCCACTTT | TRBJ1-6 | NA | NA | TRBV5-5
CASGRQGIVGMNTEAFF | TGTGCCAGCGGTAGACAGGGGATTGTGGGCATGAACACTGAAGCTTTCTTT | TRBJ1-1 | once | TRBD1 | TRBV27
CASSRTGNEQYF | TGTGCCAGCAGCCGGACAGGGAACGAGCAGTACTTC | TRBJ2-7 | NA | TRBD1 | TRBV6-5
CATSTTVDYGYTF | TGTGCCACCTCTACGACAGTAGATTATGGCTACACCTTC | TRBJ1-2 | NA | NA | TRBV24-1
CASSLGQGNTEAFF | TGTGCCAGCAGCCTAGGACAGGGGAACACTGAAGCTTTCTTT | TRBJ1-1 | NA | TRBD1 | TRBV7-2
CASIHPDRREKAEAFF | TGTGCCAGCATACATCCCGACAGGAGAGAGAAAGCTGAAGCTTTCTTT | TRBJ1-1 | NA | NA | TRBV21-1
CASSQEALQLSGRGNEQFF | TGCGCCAGCAGCCAAGAAGCCTTACAACTAAGCGGGAGGGGTAATGAGCAGTTCTTC | TRBJ2-1 | NA | TRBD2 | TRBV4-3
CASSFGVPNEKLFF | TGTGCCAGCAGTTTCGGAGTTCCGAATGAAAAACTGTTTTTT | TRBJ1-4 | NA | NA | TRBV28
CASSSTYRVPYEQYF | TGTGCCAGCAGTTCAACTTACAGGGTCCCCTACGAGCAGTACTTC | TRBJ2-7 | few | NA | TRBV6-6
CASSQSWGRADTQYF | TGTGCCAGCAGCCAAAGTTGGGGGAGGGCAGATACGCAGTATTTT | TRBJ2-3 | NA | TRBD2 | TRBV3-1/TRBV3-2
CATSGGRQGANQPQHF | TGTGCCACCAGTGGAGGGAGACAGGGGGCGAATCAGCCCCAGCATTTT | TRBJ1-5 | NA | TRBD1 | TRBV24-1
CASSAAGDRSISTQYF | TGTGCCAGCAGCGCGGCGGGGGACCGCTCAATTAGTACGCAGTATTTT | TRBJ2-3 | NA | TRBD2 | TRBV5-4
CAWSKGKGYSNQPQHF | TGTGCCTGGAGTAAAGGGAAGGGGTATAGCAATCAGCCCCAGCATTTT | TRBJ1-5 | NA | NA | TRBV30
CASRKGQGAYNEQFF | TGTGCCAGCAGGAAGGGACAGGGAGCCTACAATGAGCAGTTCTTC | TRBJ2-1 | NA | TRBD1 | TRBV2
CASKRLSYEQYF | TGTGCCAGCAAGCGGCTCTCCTACGAGCAGTACTTC | TRBJ2-7 | NA | NA | TRBV6-5
CASSLGSGETQYF | TGTGCCAGCAGCTTAGGTTCCGGAGAGACCCAGTACTTC | TRBJ2-5 | once | NA | TRBV7-2
CASRTSGTYEQYF | TGTGCCAGTAGGACTAGCGGGACCTACGAGCAGTACTTC | TRBJ2-7 | few | TRBD2 | TRBV19
CASSFQGGPYEQYF | TGTGCCAGCAGCTTTCAGGGAGGACCCTACGAGCAGTACTTC | TRBJ2-7 | NA | NA | TRBV7-2
CASSLGSGGNSPLHF | TGTGCCAGCAGCTTAGGATCCGGAGGGAATTCACCCCTCCACTTT | TRBJ1-6 | NA | NA | TRBV11-2
CATSDRGQRRGYTF | TGTGCCACCAGTGACCGGGGACAGCGGCGTGGCTACACCTTC | TRBJ1-2 | NA | TRBD1 | TRBV24-1
CAISANGPMGGDTIYF | TGTGCCATCAGTGCGAACGGGCCGATGGGGGGAGACACCATATATTTT | TRBJ1-3 | NA | NA | TRBV10-3
CASSIPGPYEQYF | TGTGCCAGTAGTATACCAGGCCCCTACGAGCAGTACTTC | TRBJ2-7 | once | NA | TRBV19
CASSPSAGRLQETQYF | TGTGCCAGCAGCCCAAGTGCGGGGCGGCTCCAAGAGACCCAGTACTTC | TRBJ2-5 | NA | NA | TRBV11-2
CASSTDYIASTDTQYF | TGTGCCAGCAGCACGGACTACATCGCTAGCACAGATACGCAGTATTTT | TRBJ2-3 | once | NA | TRBV7-2
CASSQKLAGPPLHF | TGTGCCAGCAGCCAAAAACTGGCAGGTCCACCCCTCCACTTT | TRBJ1-6 | NA | NA | TRBV13
CASSRATSGGNNEQFF | TGCGCCAGCAGCAGGGCGACTAGCGGGGGAAACAATGAGCAGTTCTTC | TRBJ2-1 | NA | TRBD2 | TRBV5-1
CASSYGRVGNQPQHF | TGTGCCAGCAGTTACGGTCGGGTTGGGAATCAGCCCCAGCATTTT | TRBJ1-5 | NA | NA | TRBV6-2/TRBV6-3
CASSLTGGNEKLFF | TGTGCCAGCAGCTTGACAGGGGGGAATGAAAAACTGTTTTTT | TRBJ1-4 | once | TRBD1 | TRBV11-2
CASSLSLADPFTDTQYF | TGTGCCAGCAGTTTATCCCTAGCGGACCCCTTCACAGATACGCAGTATTTT | TRBJ2-3 | NA | TRBD2 | TRBV28
CASSLRLAGEGSYNEQFF | TGTGCCAGCAGCTTAAGACTAGCGGGAGAGGGCTCCTACAATGAGCAGTTCTTC | TRBJ2-1 | NA | TRBD2 | TRBV11-2
CAARGNGGEQYF | TGTGCCGCGCGAGGAAACGGAGGCGAGCAGTACTTC | TRBJ2-7 | NA | NA | TRBV7-9
CSVEGWSSYNEQFF | TGCAGCGTTGAGGGTTGGAGCTCCTACAATGAGCAGTTCTTC | TRBJ2-1 | NA | NA | TRBV29-1
CASSYRRGSYEQYF | TGTGCCAGCAGCTACCGCAGGGGCTCCTACGAGCAGTACTTC | TRBJ2-7 | once | NA | TRBV7-8
CASTRGDRYNEKLFF | TGCGCCAGCACTCGGGGGGACAGGTATAATGAAAAACTGTTTTTT | TRBJ1-4 | NA | TRBD1 | TRBV5-1
CSASSTNTGELFF | TGCAGTGCTAGTTCCACGAACACCGGGGAGCTGTTTTTT | TRBJ2-2 | NA | NA | TRBV20-1
CASSSKTGEKLFF | TGTGCCAGCAGCTCCAAAACAGGGGAAAAACTGTTTTTT | TRBJ1-4 | NA | NA | TRBV7-2
CASTLTSGSYNEQFF | TGCGCCAGCACGTTGACTAGCGGGAGCTACAATGAGCAGTTCTTC | TRBJ2-1 | NA | TRBD2 | TRBV5-1
CASSYSEFRGRQPQHF | TGTGCCAGCAGTTACTCGGAGTTCAGGGGGCGTCAGCCCCAGCATTTT | TRBJ1-5 | NA | TRBD1 | TRBV6-2/TRBV6-3
CASSLVSGPYNEQFF | TGTGCCAGCAGCTTAGTTAGCGGGCCTTACAATGAGCAGTTCTTC | TRBJ2-1 | NA | TRBD2 | TRBV7-2
CASSLRTSGSDEQFF | TGTGCCAGCAGCTTACGGACTAGCGGGAGTGATGAGCAGTTCTTC | TRBJ2-1 | NA | TRBD2 | TRBV7-2
CASSDPGTGSNSPLHF | TGTGCCAGCAGTGACCCCGGGACAGGCTCTAATTCACCCCTCCACTTT | TRBJ1-6 | once | TRBD1 | TRBV6-4
CASSQLQNTEAFF | TGTGCCAGCAGCCAACTACAGAACACTGAAGCTTTCTTT | TRBJ1-1 | NA | NA | TRBV7-9
CASSYSTAVYTGELFF | TGTGCCAGCAGTTACTCGACAGCCGTTTACACCGGGGAGCTGTTTTTT | TRBJ2-2 | few | NA | TRBV6-2/TRBV6-3
CASSPQVGQGPNQPQHF | TGTGCCAGCTCACCCCAAGTCGGACAGGGGCCTAATCAGCCCCAGCATTTT | TRBJ1-5 | NA | TRBD1 | TRBV18
CASSDSGRDSPLHF | TGTGCCAGCAGTGACTCGGGGAGAGATTCACCCCTCCACTTT | TRBJ1-6 | NA | NA | TRBV6-5
CASSQRAGGTTDTQYF | TGCGCCAGCAGCCAGAGAGCGGGAGGAACCACAGATACGCAGTATTTT | TRBJ2-3 | NA | TRBD2 | TRBV4-1
CSASYLAGVEQYF | TGCAGTGCTAGTTATCTAGCGGGAGTTGAGCAGTACTTC | TRBJ2-7 | NA | TRBD2 | TRBV20-1
CASSLVGGQETQYF | TGTGCCAGCAGCTTAGTGGGGGGGCAAGAGACCCAGTACTTC | TRBJ2-5 | NA | TRBD2 | TRBV7-9